This TCR beta chain stems from a study of OX40 agonist ivuxolimab in advanced cancers. About the research overall: Among those enrolled, mean age was about 63 years (range roughly 23 to 90) and about 81% were male. People who had prior anti-PD-1, anti-PD-L1 or anti-CTLA-4 therapy could take part, and around 43% had some.

Sequenced by immunoSEQ multiplex PCR; TCRdb stores in-frame clones only, minus some. This sample carries 70,000 or so clones, 80% to 95% of them seen once, and the ten largest clones take roughly 10%. Trimming removed 3 bases from V and 3 bases from J, with 11 bases in between. The length of the CDR3 is 14 residues. The germline gives CDR1 SGDLS, CDR2 YYNGEE. The sampling schedule covered blood at baseline, cycle 4 day 1, and cycle 7 day 1. Comment on this clone: The same CDR3 also results from other DNA sequences found in this sample.

The sample here was CD4+ or CD8+ T cells sorted from blood, taken in a trial of the OX40 agonist ivuxolimab. The genes are TRBV9 and TRBJ2-3; the D gene is possibly TRBD1 (6 bases). This TCR derives from an adult with an advanced solid tumor such as melanoma, head and neck, liver or kidney cancer. This CDR3 is CASSARGLTDTQYF. Written as DNA, the CDR3 is TGTGCCAGCAGCGCCAGGGGTTTGACAGATACGCAGTATTTT.